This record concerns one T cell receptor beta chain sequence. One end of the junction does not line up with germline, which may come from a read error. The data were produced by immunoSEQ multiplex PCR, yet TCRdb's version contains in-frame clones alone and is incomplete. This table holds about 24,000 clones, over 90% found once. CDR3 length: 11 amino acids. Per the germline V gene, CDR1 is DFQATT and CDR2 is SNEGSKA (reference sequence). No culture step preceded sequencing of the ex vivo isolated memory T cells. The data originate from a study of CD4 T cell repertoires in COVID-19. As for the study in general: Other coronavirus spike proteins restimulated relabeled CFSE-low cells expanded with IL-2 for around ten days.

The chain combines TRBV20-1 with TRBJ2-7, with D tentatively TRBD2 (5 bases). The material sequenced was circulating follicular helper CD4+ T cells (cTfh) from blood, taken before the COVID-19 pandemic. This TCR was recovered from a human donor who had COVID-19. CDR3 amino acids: CSAGDRLLAHF. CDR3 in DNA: TGCAGTGCGGGCGATCGGTTGTTAGCGCACTTC.